This T cell receptor beta chain was observed in a study of T cell changes during pregnancy in multiple sclerosis. Some clones are missing from TCRdb's copy, which holds only in-frame ones; the method was immunoSEQ multiplex PCR. The sample holds about 61,000 clones; 88% are singletons and the top ten take more than 1.5%. The sequences come from peripheral blood, collected in the first trimester of pregnancy. The clonotype comes from a female donor with multiple sclerosis, enrolled in a pregnancy study.

CDR3 nucleotides: TGTGCCAGCAGCCCCTCGGTCCCGGGACAGGGTAGGGATACGCAGTATTTT. Protein sequence: CASSPSVPGQGRDTQYF. The gene calls are TRBV28 and TRBJ2-3; 9 positions match TRBD1. After removal of 6 bases from V and 6 bases from J, the junction contained 16 bases not matched to a gene. CDR3 length: 17 residues. Germline V CDR1 and CDR2: MDHEN, SYDVKM.